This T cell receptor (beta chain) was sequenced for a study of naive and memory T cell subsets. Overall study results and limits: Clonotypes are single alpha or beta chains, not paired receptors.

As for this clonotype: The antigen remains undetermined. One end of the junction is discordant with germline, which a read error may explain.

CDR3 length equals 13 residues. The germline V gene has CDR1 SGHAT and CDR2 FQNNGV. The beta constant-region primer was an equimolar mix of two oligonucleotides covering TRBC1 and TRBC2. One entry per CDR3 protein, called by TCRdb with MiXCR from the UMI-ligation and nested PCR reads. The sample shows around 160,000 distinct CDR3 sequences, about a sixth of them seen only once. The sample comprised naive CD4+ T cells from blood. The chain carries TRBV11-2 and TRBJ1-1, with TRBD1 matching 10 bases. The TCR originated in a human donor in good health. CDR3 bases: TGTGCCAGCAGCTTAGTAGGGACAGGGGTTCAAAAGTTT. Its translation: CASSLVGTGVQKF.